The 17 T cell receptor beta chains given below trace back to one sample, sequenced in a study of T-cell reconstitution after alpha-beta-depleted transplantation in children. Unique molecular identifiers were used to barcode this TCRbeta library. TCRdb re-called the PCR reads with MiXCR, one entry per CDR3 protein. The data hold just under 250,000 distinct CDR3 sequences, with about 23% observed a single time. The sample in question was PBMCs, obtained before TCRalphabeta/CD19-depleted stem cell transplant. These receptors came from a girl aged 2-10 years with Fanconi anemia, due to receive a stem cell transplant.

This clonotype was found many times. This chain uses TRBV20-1 with TRBJ2-7; 9 nucleotides line up with TRBD1. Looked up from germline, CDR1 is DFQATT and CDR2 is SNEGSKA (reference sequence). The length of the CDR3 is 14 residues. The V segment lost 7 bases and the J segment 3 bases; nucleotides outside the gene matches: 10. CDR3: CSVKSRDRDYEQYF. The CDR3 nucleotides are TGCAGTGTTAAAAGCCGGGACAGGGACTACGAGCAGTACTTC.

The chain has TRBV20-1 and TRBJ2-5; D gene uncertain. V dropped 6 bases and J dropped 4 bases, with 12 bases sitting between them. CDR3 size: 12 residues. Looked up from germline, CDR1 is DFQATT and CDR2 is SNEGSKA (reference sequence). Here the CDR3 DNA reads TGCAGTGCCCAGCCAGGCACAGAGACCCAGTACTTC. This sequence encodes CSAQPGTETQYF.

The sample holds many counts of this clonotype. This chain joins TRBV20-1 and TRBJ1-1, with D possibly matching TRBD1 (6 bases). The CDR3 runs to 16 residues. Per the germline V gene, CDR1 is DFQATT and CDR2 is SNEGSKA (reference sequence). V lost 3 bases and J lost 3, with 20 bases in between. The CDR3 DNA sequence: TGCAGTGCTAGTCGGTTAGTGGGGGGCCCAGACACTGAAGCTTTCTTT. This codes for CSASRLVGGPDTEAFF.

The chain employs TRBV5-5 and TRBJ1-1; D might be TRBD1 (6 bases). CDR1 is SGHKS, CDR2 YYEKEE, per germline (reference sequence). V lost 5 bases, J lost 0 bases, and 14 bases lay in between. CDR3 size: 15 residues. The CDR3 DNA follows: TGTGCCAGCAGAGCCCCGGACAGCGTGAACACTGAAGCTTTCTTT. It encodes CASRAPDSVNTEAFF.

This clonotype appeared a few times. This rearrangement joins TRBV12-3 or TRBV12-4 to TRBJ1-5; a possible D gene is TRBD1 (6 bases). The CDR3 is 16 amino acids. The V end was cut by 8 bases, the J end by 0 bases, with 17 bases between. CDR3 region: CASPKTDSISNQPQHF. The CDR3, as DNA: TGTGCCAGCCCCAAAACGGACAGTATTAGCAATCAGCCCCAGCATTTT.

This clonotype showed up many times. The V call is TRBV20-1, the J call TRBJ2-7, with TRBD1 matching over 8 bases. The CDR3 has 15 residues. V shed 0 bases, J shed 0 bases, and the junction held 4 bases outside the gene matches. The germline gives CDR1 DFQATT, CDR2 SNEGSKA (reference sequence). The CDR3: CSARDFQGASYEQYF. CDR3 sequence (DNA): TGCAGTGCTAGAGATTTCCAGGGGGCCTCCTACGAGCAGTACTTC.

The CDR3 coding sequence is TGCAGCGTTGGGACTAGCGGGAGACTCTACGAGCAGTACTTC. As protein: CSVGTSGRLYEQYF. This chain links TRBV29-1 with TRBJ2-7, with 13 bases matching TRBD2. Germline V CDR1 and CDR2: SQVTM, ANQGSEA. CDR3 length: 14 amino acids. Germline trimming cut 4 bases from V and 3 bases from J; bases unmatched to any gene: 3.

This clonotype was detected many times. The J gene is TRBJ1-2, the V gene TRBV6-4; D remains ambiguous. The CDR3 consists of 14 residues. Trimming pared 6 bases from V and 4 bases from J, leaving 15 bases between. CDR1 and CDR2 (germline): MRHNA, SNTAGT. This CDR3 reads CASSPQLISYGYTF. DNA for the CDR3: TGTGCCAGCAGCCCCCAGCTGATCAGCTATGGCTACACCTTC.

This sequence joins TRBV29-1 and TRBJ2-7, with D possibly being TRBD1 or TRBD2 (6 bases each). Trimming cost V 5 bases and J 0 bases, with 14 bases left between them. The germline V gene has CDR1 SQVTM and CDR2 ANQGSEA. This CDR3 region has 14 residues. This CDR3 is CSVRGASSSYEQYF. CDR3 DNA sequence: TGCAGCGTTAGGGGGGCTTCGAGCTCCTACGAGCAGTACTTC.

This clonotype was seen at least ten times. The rearrangement links TRBV15 to TRBJ2-3; D is perhaps TRBD1 or TRBD2 (5 bases each). Germline V gene data show CDR1 as LNHNV and CDR2 as YYDKDF (reference sequence). Trimming took off 8 bases at V and 1 base at J, with 10 bases between the two ends. The length of the CDR3 is 13 residues. CDR3 DNA: TGTGCCACCGAGGGGTGGGGCACAGATACGCAGTATTTT. It is translated as CATEGWGTDTQYF.

This clonotype occurred many times. CDR3 protein: CSAYSGSYEQYF. CDR3 DNA: TGCAGCGCTTATAGCGGTTCCTACGAGCAGTACTTC. The rearrangement uses TRBV29-1 and TRBJ2-7, with D possibly being TRBD2 (6 bases). CDR1 is SQVTM and CDR2 is ANQGSEA in the germline V gene. The CDR3 has 12 residues. Trimming stripped 7 bases from V and 1 base from J, with 11 bases between.

CDR3 DNA sequence: TGTGCCAGCAGCGTAACAGGGCGGACGAATACGCAGTATTTT. It is translated as CASSVTGRTNTQYF. This chain links TRBV6-1 with TRBJ2-3; D is possibly TRBD1 (6 bases). This CDR3 region has 14 residues. Per the germline V gene, CDR1 is MNHNS and CDR2 is SASEGT. V lost 6 bases and J 7 bases, leaving 17 bases between the germline ends.

This clonotype was picked up a small number of times. The chain recombines TRBV7-9 with TRBJ2-1; D not certain. The CDR3 is made up of 16 amino acids. Germline CDR1 SEHNR, CDR2 FQNEAQ (reference sequence). V shed 5 bases and J shed 2 bases, with 16 bases lying between them. The CDR3 loop is CASSLYGRQTYNEQFF. The CDR3 region has the DNA TGTGCCAGCAGCCTATATGGGCGGCAGACCTACAATGAGCAGTTCTTC.

V gene TRBV20-1 combines with J gene TRBJ2-3, with D maybe TRBD2 (5 bases). Germline CDR1 is DFQATT and CDR2 is SNEGSKA (reference sequence). The CDR3 contains 12 residues. Trimming stripped 4 bases from V and 5 bases from J, with 10 bases between. The CDR3 DNA sequence: TGCAGTGCTACTTCAAGCGGAGATACGCAGTATTTT. Residues: CSATSSGDTQYF.

V and J are TRBV12-3 or TRBV12-4 and TRBJ2-2, with D maybe TRBD1 (5 bases). V lost 3 bases and J lost 4, with 6 bases in between. This CDR3 is built from 13 residues. The CDR3 DNA sequence: TGTGCCAGCAGTTTCAGGGCCACCGGGGAGCTGTTTTTT. Protein sequence: CASSFRATGELFF.

This sequence joins TRBV29-1 and TRBJ2-1; tentatively, D is TRBD1 or TRBD2 (5 bases each). Germline CDR1 and CDR2: SQVTM and ANQGSEA. The CDR3 is made up of 16 amino acids. Trimming took 7 bases from V and 0 from J, leaving 19 bases between them. For the CDR3, the DNA is TGCAGCGGGACCGGGACCGCGATGAGCTCCTACAATGAGCAGTTCTTC. Protein product: CSGTGTAMSSYNEQFF.

This clonotype came up a few times. The rearrangement links TRBV5-1 to TRBJ2-5; D remains unclear. Germline V gene lookup returns CDR1 SGHRS and CDR2 YFSETQ. V lost 6 bases, J lost 4 bases, and 7 bases lay in between. CDR3 length equals 11 residues. CDR3 in amino acids: CASMNGETQYF. The CDR3 DNA reads as TGCGCCAGCATGAACGGAGAGACCCAGTACTTC.